This T cell receptor beta chain was identified during a study of T cell responses to AZD1222 COVID-19 vaccine. Study-level results: Females outnumbered males among donors, who were mostly white British; clonal diversity was possibly underestimated.

Assay used: immunoSEQ multiplex PCR; TCRdb lists only in-frame clones, some missing. The sample lists about 130,000 clones, about 94% occurring once. The CDR3 covers 13 residues. The germline V gene has CDR1 LNHDA and CDR2 SQIVND (reference sequence). V lost 6 bases to trimming and J lost 1 base, with 9 bases between them. A remark on this clone: Its matching antigen is unknown. At the DNA level, this CDR3 is encoded by other sequences in the same sample as well.

The input for sequencing was peripheral blood, taken on day 0 of AZD1222 vaccination. This chain connects TRBV19 to TRBJ1-2, with TRBD1 as a possible D gene (5 bases). This TCR was sampled from an adult in good health. The CDR3 sequence is CASRTELNYGYTF. The CDR3, as DNA: TGTGCCAGTAGGACAGAACTTAACTATGGCTACACCTTC.